This T cell receptor beta chain emerged from a study of shared clonotypes between healthy human individuals. Findings and limits, study-wide: Estimated richness values were generally larger in naive subsets than in memory subsets.

The germline V gene encodes CDR1 ENHRY and CDR2 SYGVKD. This CDR3 spans 16 amino acids. The V gene lost 3 bases and the J gene lost 2 bases, with 16 bases spanning the gap. An assay was performed, and its level was deep. Profiling relied on immunoSEQ multiplex PCR, and the TCRdb table lists in-frame clones only, not all of them. This table has roughly 2 million clones, just under 95% appearing once. CD45RO-negative cells were positively selected for CCR7, leaving out terminally differentiated effector memory CD45RA+ cells. In regard to this clone: What it binds is not known.

The chain is built from TRBV10-3 and TRBJ1-1, with a tentative D call TRBD1 (6 bases). The sequence came from a man younger than 35 in good health. Sequenced material: naive CD8+ T cells sorted from blood. The chain's CDR3 is CAISELQVGGNTEAFF. The CDR3 nucleotides are TGTGCCATCAGTGAATTGCAGGTTGGGGGCAACACTGAAGCTTTCTTT.